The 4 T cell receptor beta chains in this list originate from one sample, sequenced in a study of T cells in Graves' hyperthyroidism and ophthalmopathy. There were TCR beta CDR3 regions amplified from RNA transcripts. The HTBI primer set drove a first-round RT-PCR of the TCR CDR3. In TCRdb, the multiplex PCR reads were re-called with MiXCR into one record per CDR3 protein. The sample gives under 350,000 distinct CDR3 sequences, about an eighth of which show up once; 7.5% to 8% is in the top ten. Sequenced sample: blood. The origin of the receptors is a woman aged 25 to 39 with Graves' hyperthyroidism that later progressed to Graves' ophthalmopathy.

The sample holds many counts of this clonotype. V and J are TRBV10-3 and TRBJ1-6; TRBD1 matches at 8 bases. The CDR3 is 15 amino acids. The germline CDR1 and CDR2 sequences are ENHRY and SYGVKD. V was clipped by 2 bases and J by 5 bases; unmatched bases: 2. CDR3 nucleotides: TGTGCCATCAGTGAGAAGACAGGGGATAATTCACCCCTCCACTTT. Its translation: CAISEKTGDNSPLHF.

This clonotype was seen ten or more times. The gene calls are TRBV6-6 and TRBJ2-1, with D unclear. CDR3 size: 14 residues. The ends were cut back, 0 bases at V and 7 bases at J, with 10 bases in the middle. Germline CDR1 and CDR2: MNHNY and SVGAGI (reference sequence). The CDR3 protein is CASSYSHSSNEQFF. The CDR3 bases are TGTGCCAGCAGTTACTCCCACAGTAGTAATGAGCAGTTCTTC.

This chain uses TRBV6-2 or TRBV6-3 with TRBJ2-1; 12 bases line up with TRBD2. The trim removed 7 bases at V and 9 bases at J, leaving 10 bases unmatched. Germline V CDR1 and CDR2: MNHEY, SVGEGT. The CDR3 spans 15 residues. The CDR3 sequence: CASTDLAGGPVEQFF. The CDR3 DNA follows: TGTGCCAGCACCGACCTAGCGGGAGGGCCGGTTGAGCAGTTCTTC.

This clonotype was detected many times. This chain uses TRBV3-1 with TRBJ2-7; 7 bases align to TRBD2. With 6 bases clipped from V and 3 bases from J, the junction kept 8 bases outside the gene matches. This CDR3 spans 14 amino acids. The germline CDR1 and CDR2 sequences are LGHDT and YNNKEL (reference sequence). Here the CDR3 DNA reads TGTGCCAGCAGTCGGGACTACTTCAACTACGAGCAGTACTTC. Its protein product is CASSRDYFNYEQYF.